The 20 T cell receptor beta chains reported below all come from one sample, sequenced in a study of blood T cells in healthy people across ages. Together with a sample-barcoded 5' primer, a J-beta primer mix was included in a second PCR lasting about 7 to 12 cycles. TCRdb reprocessed the 5' RACE reads with MiXCR, giving one entry per CDR3 protein. The sample yields some 1.1 million distinct CDR3 sequences, under 40% seen once. The sequenced sample was blood. The receptors come from a young man in good health.

This rearrangement joins TRBV5-1 to TRBJ2-1; D is possibly TRBD1 (6 bases). The J call may be in error: the DNA end matches TRBJ2-7 better. Germline V gene lookup returns CDR1 SGHRS and CDR2 YFSETQ. This CDR3 is 13 amino acids long. CDR3 residues: CASRWDIYNEQYF. The CDR3 DNA follows: TGCGCCAGCAGGTGGGACATATACAATGAGCAGTACTTC.

This clonotype was picked up a small number of times. The J gene is TRBJ2-5, the V gene TRBV20-1; 9 bases line up with TRBD2. Germline values: CDR1 DFQATT, CDR2 SNEGSKA (reference sequence). Losses at the gene ends were 2 bases for V and 11 bases for J; bases not matched to a gene: 15. CDR3 length equals 15 residues. CDR3 DNA sequence: TGCAGTGCTAGAAGGACGCGGGGGGGTTACAATGAGCAGTACTTC. Translating it yields CSARRTRGGYNEQYF.

This clonotype has just a few counts. This chain uses TRBV6-2 or TRBV6-3 with TRBJ1-5; 8 nucleotides match TRBD1. With 5 bases clipped from V and 7 bases from J, the junction kept 10 bases outside the gene matches. CDR1 MNHEY and CDR2 SVGEGT come from the germline V gene. The CDR3 spans 15 residues. The CDR3 nucleotides are TGTGCCAGCAGTACCGAGACAGGGGTTACCCAGCCCCAGCATTTT. Amino acids: CASSTETGVTQPQHF.

The chain links TRBV6-1 to TRBJ2-7; unclear D gene. The CDR3 consists of 13 residues. CDR1 MNHNS and CDR2 SASEGT come from the germline V gene. Trimming pared 0 bases from V and 2 bases from J, leaving 5 bases between. CDR3 protein: CASSEARAYEQYF. The CDR3, as DNA: TGTGCCAGCAGTGAAGCTCGGGCCTACGAGCAGTACTTC.

The gene calls are TRBV3-1 and TRBJ1-2, with D possibly TRBD1 on 6 matching bases. The germline V and J ends were trimmed by 4 bases and 8 bases, with 14 bases remaining between them. There are 13 residues in the CDR3. Germline loops: CDR1 LGHDT, CDR2 YNNKEL (reference sequence). The CDR3 DNA reads TGTGCCAGCAGCCTCTCGCACAGGGACGGCTACACCTTC. The encoded protein is CASSLSHRDGYTF.

Of note for this clonotype: A read error may be the cause here, since a much bigger clone is one base away. The V gene is TRBV7-9, the J gene TRBJ2-1, with 7 bases fitting TRBD2. Trimming took 4 bases from V and 5 from J; bases not matched to a gene: 5. Germline lookup yields CDR1 SEHNR and CDR2 FQNEAQ (reference sequence). The CDR3 is made up of 14 amino acids. As DNA, the CDR3 is TGTGCCAGCAGCTCCGATAGCGGGCACAATGAGCAGTTCTTC. Residues: CASSSDSGHNEQFF.

This clonotype was found many times. The chain is built from TRBV5-1 and TRBJ2-4, with D possibly TRBD1 on 6 matching bases. The CDR3 contains 14 residues. Germline lookup yields CDR1 SGHRS and CDR2 YFSETQ. Trimming removed 4 bases at V and 0 bases at J, with 8 bases between. As DNA, the CDR3 is TGCGCCAGCAGCCAGGGGCTAGCCAAAAACATTCAGTACTTC. It specifies CASSQGLAKNIQYF. The whole variable domain, filled in from reference TRBV5-1 and TRBJ2-4, reads KAGVTQTPRYLIKTRGQQVTLSCSPISGHRSVSWYQQTPGQGLQFLFEYFSETQRNKGNFPGRFSGRQFSNSRSEMNVSTLELGDSALYLCASSQGLAKNIQYFGAGTRLSVL.

The gene calls are TRBV11-2 and TRBJ2-7, with 14 nucleotides matching TRBD2. The junction had 5 bases not matched to a gene; V was cut back by 3 bases and J by 7 bases. Germline assignment: CDR1 SGHAT and CDR2 FQNNGV. The CDR3 has 15 residues. CDR3 region: CASSFGLAGGNEQYF. The DNA for the CDR3 is TGTGCCAGCAGCTTCGGACTAGCGGGGGGTAATGAGCAGTACTTC.

The chain combines TRBV30 with TRBJ2-5; unclear D gene. V gave up 1 base and J gave up 11 bases, with 17 bases separating them. The CDR3 spans 13 residues. In germline, CDR1 is GTSNPN, CDR2 SVGIG (reference sequence). CDR3 residues: CAWSGGLSNEQYF. In DNA form, the CDR3 reads TGTGCCTGGAGTGGAGGTCTTTCAAATGAGCAGTACTTC.

This chain uses TRBV4-2 with TRBJ1-3; no definite D call. Trimming removed 3 bases from V and 2 bases from J, with 8 bases in between. This CDR3 is built from 14 residues. From germline, CDR1 is LGHNA and CDR2 YNFKEQ. CDR3 in DNA: TGTGCCAGCAGCCACATGGACGCTGGAAACACCATATATTTT. This gives the protein CASSHMDAGNTIYF.

The chain carries TRBV3-1 and TRBJ2-7; 7 bases map to TRBD1. This CDR3 contains 14 residues. Looked up from germline, CDR1 is LGHDT and CDR2 is YNNKEL (reference sequence). V trimming: 3 bases; J trimming: 6 bases; junction bases outside the gene matches: 8. The CDR3 coding sequence is TGTGCCAGCAGCCAGGACCCCGGGACAGCCGAGCAGTACTTC. Amino acids: CASSQDPGTAEQYF.

V usage is TRBV6-1 and J usage is TRBJ1-2; D unresolved. The CDR3 extends over 17 amino acids. Per the germline V gene, CDR1 is MNHNS and CDR2 is SASEGT. V shed 0 bases and J shed 3 bases, with 17 bases lying between them. The CDR3 DNA follows: TGTGCCAGCAGTGAAGCGGATACGGCTCCAGCCCACTATGGCTACACCTTC. This sequence encodes CASSEADTAPAHYGYTF.

The rearrangement links TRBV7-2 to TRBJ2-2; no firm D call. From germline, CDR1 is SGHTA and CDR2 FQGNSA. V lost 3 bases and J 0 bases, leaving 5 bases between the germline ends. This CDR3 has 14 amino acids. CDR3 bases: TGTGCCAGCAGCTTCCGTGCGAACACCGGGGAGCTGTTTTTT. This gives the protein CASSFRANTGELFF.

The chain is built from TRBV7-2 and TRBJ1-6; a possible D gene is TRBD1 (5 bases). V lost 6 bases, J lost 1 base, and 16 bases lay in between. Germline V gene data show CDR1 as SGHTA and CDR2 as FQGNSA. This CDR3 has 17 residues. In DNA form, the CDR3 reads TGTGCCAGCAGGCAAGGTACCGGGACGTCCTATAATTCACCCCTCCACTTT. This codes for CASRQGTGTSYNSPLHF. The full variable domain, completed using reference TRBV7-2 and TRBJ1-6, is GAGVSQSPSNKVTEKGKDVELRCDPISGHTALYWYRQSLGQGLEFLIYFQGNSAPDKSGLPSDRFSAERTGGSVSTLTIQRTQQEDSAVYLCASRQGTGTSYNSPLHFGNGTRLTVT.

A word on this clonotype: Germline is not matched at one junction end, which may reflect a read error. V is TRBV19 and J is TRBJ1-5; maybe TRBD1 (6 bases). The CDR3 runs to 15 residues. Germline V gene data show CDR1 as LNHDA and CDR2 as SQIVND (reference sequence). The CDR3 spells CTSSGGQTGNQPQHF. The DNA for the CDR3 is TGTACCAGTAGCGGGGGACAAACGGGCAATCAGCCCCAGCATTTT.

In the case of this clonotype: A much larger clone lies one base from this, so it may be a read error. The V gene is TRBV29-1, the J gene TRBJ2-1; D possibly uses TRBD1 or TRBD2 (5 bases each). Looked up from germline, CDR1 is SQVTM and CDR2 is ANQGSEA. This CDR3 is built from 12 residues. CDR3 amino acids: CGAAQGGNEQFF. CDR3 nucleotides: TGCGGCGCCGCCCAGGGCGGGAATGAGCAGTTCTTC.

The rearrangement links TRBV29-1 to TRBJ2-7, with no clear D. CDR3 length equals 13 residues. Trimming cost V 4 bases and J 0 bases, with 10 bases left between them. Germline assignment: CDR1 SQVTM and CDR2 ANQGSEA. CDR3 loop: CSVARPLSYEQYF. Written as DNA, the CDR3 is TGCAGCGTTGCCAGGCCCCTCTCCTACGAGCAGTACTTC.

This clonotype has only a few counts. The J gene is TRBJ2-7, the V gene TRBV20-1, with D tentatively TRBD1 or TRBD2 (6 bases each). The V gene's germline CDR1 is DFQATT and CDR2 SNEGSKA (reference sequence). The CDR3 is 13 residues long. The ends were cut back, 1 base at V and 0 bases at J, with 7 bases in the middle. CDR3 nucleotides: TGCAGTGCTAGAGGGGGGGCCTCCTACGAGCAGTACTTC. Residues: CSARGGASYEQYF.

Remarks on this clonotype: A much larger clone lies a single base off, so this may be a read error. V and J are TRBV20-1 and TRBJ2-3; 10 bases align to TRBD2. The CDR3 spans 16 residues. V trimming: 1 base; J trimming: 10 bases; junction bases outside the gene matches: 14. The germline gives CDR1 DFQATT, CDR2 SNEGSKA (reference sequence). CDR3 in amino acids: CSARARGLAGASAQYF. The DNA for the CDR3 is TGCAGTGCTAGAGCGAGGGGTCTAGCGGGGGCGAGTGCGCAGTATTTT.

Only a few counts were recorded for this clonotype. The chain joins TRBV4-1 to TRBJ1-2; D gene unclear. CDR1 MGHRA and CDR2 YSYEKL come from the germline V gene. V was cut by 1 base and J by 2 bases, with 14 bases left in between. This CDR3 spans 16 amino acids. The CDR3 nucleotides are TGCGCCAGCAGCCAAGGTGTAGGGAACCCCAACTATGGCTACACCTTC. Translation gives CASSQGVGNPNYGYTF.